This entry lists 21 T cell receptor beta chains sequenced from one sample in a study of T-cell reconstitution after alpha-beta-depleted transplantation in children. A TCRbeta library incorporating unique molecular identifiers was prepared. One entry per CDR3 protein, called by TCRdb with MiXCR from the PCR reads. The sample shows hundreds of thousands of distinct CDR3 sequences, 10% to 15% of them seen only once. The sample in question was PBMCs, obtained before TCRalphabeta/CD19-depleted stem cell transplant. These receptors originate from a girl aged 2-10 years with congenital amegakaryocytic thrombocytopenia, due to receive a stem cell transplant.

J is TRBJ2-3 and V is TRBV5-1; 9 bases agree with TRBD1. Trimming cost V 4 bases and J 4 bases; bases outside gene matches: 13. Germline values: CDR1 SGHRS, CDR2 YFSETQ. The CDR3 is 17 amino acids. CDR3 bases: TGCGCCAGCAGCCCGACCGGACAGGGGATAGGAGCAGATACGCAGTATTTT. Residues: CASSPTGQGIGADTQYF.

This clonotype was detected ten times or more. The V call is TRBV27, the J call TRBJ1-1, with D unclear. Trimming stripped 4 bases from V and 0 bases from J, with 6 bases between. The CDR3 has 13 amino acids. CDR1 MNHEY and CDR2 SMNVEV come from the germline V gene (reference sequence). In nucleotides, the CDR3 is TGTGCCAGCAGTTGGACGGTGAACACTGAAGCTTTCTTT. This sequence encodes CASSWTVNTEAFF.

The chain's CDR3 is CASSERFPLTDTQYF. For the CDR3, the DNA is TGTGCCAGCAGTGAACGGTTCCCGCTCACAGATACGCAGTATTTT. This rearrangement joins TRBV25-1 to TRBJ2-3; D gene uncertain. The V gene's germline CDR1 is MGHDK and CDR2 SYGVNS. The CDR3 runs to 15 residues. With 2 bases removed from V and 2 bases from J, the gap between germline ends came to 11 bases.

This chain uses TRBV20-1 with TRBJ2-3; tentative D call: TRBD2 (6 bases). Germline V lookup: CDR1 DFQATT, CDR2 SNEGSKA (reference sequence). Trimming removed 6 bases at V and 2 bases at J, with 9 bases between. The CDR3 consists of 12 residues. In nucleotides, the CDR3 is TGCAGTGCCGGCGGGAACACAGATACGCAGTATTTT. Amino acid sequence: CSAGGNTDTQYF.

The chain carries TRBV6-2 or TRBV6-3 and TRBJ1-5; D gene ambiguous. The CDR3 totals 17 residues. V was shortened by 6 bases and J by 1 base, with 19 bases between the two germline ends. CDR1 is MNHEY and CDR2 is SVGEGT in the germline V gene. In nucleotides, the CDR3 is TGTGCCAGCAGAGTCTTTGGGCCTCTTAAAAGCAATCAGCCCCAGCATTTT. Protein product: CASRVFGPLKSNQPQHF.

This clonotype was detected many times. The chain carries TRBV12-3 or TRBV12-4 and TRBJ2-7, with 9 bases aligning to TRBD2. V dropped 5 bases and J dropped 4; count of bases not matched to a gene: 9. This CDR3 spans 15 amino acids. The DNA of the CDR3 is TGTGCCAGCAGTGAGACTAGCGGAACTTTATACGAGCAGTACTTC. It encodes CASSETSGTLYEQYF.

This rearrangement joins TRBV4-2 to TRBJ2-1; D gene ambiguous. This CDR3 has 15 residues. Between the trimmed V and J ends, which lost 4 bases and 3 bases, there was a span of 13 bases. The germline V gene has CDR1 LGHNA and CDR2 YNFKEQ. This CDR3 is CASSPRIGCYNEQFF. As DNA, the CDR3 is TGTGCCAGCAGCCCCAGGATCGGCTGCTACAATGAGCAGTTCTTC.

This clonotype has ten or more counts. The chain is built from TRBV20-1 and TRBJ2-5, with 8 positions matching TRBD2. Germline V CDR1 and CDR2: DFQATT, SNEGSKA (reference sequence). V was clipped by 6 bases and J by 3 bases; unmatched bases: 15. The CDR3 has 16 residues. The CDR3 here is CSAPPYSGVKEETQYF. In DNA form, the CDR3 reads TGCAGTGCGCCCCCCTATAGCGGGGTCAAGGAAGAGACCCAGTACTTC.

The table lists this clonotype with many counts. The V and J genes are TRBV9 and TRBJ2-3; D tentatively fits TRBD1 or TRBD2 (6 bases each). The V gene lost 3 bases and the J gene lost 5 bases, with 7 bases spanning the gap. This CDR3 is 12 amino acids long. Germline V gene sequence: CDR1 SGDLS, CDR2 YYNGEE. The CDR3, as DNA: TGTGCCAGCAGCGAGGGGGGAGATACGCAGTATTTT. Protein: CASSEGGDTQYF.

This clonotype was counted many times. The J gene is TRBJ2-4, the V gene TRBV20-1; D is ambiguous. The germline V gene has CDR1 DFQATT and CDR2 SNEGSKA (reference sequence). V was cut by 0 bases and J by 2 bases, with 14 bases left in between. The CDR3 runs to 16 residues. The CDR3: CSARDMLGKSKNIQYF. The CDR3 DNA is TGCAGTGCTAGAGATATGCTGGGGAAATCCAAAAACATTCAGTACTTC.

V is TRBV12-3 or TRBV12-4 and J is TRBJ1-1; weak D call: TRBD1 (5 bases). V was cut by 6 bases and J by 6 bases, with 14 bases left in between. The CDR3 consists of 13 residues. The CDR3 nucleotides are TGTGCCAGCAGCCCTAGGGACGTCCCTGAAGCTTTCTTT. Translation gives CASSPRDVPEAFF.

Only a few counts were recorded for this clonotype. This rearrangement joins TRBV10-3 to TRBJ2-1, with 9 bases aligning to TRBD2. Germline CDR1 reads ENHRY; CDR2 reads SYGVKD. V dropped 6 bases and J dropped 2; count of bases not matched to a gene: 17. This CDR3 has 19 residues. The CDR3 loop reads CAISEQLAGLRFAYNEQFF. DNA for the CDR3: TGTGCCATCAGCGAACAACTAGCGGGCCTACGGTTCGCCTACAATGAGCAGTTCTTC.

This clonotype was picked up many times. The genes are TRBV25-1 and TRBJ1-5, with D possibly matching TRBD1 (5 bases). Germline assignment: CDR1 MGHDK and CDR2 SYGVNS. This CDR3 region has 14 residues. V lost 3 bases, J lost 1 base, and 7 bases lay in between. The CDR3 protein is CASSDRGSNQPQHF. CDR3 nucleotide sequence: TGTGCCAGCAGTGATAGGGGCAGCAATCAGCCCCAGCATTTT.

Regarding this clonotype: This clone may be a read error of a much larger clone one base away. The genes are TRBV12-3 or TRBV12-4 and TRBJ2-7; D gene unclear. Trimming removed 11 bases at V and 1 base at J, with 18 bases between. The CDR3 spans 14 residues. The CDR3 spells CAARRTQTSYEQYF. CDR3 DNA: TGTGCCGCCAGACGGACGCAGACTTCCTACGAGCAGTACTTC.

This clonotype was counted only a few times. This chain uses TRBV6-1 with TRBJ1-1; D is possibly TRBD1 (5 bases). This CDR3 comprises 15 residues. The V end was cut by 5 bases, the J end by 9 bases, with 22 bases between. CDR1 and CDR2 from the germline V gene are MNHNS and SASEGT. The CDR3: CASSRLNWGPRKAFF. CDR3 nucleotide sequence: TGTGCCAGCAGTCGACTAAATTGGGGCCCTAGGAAAGCTTTCTTT.

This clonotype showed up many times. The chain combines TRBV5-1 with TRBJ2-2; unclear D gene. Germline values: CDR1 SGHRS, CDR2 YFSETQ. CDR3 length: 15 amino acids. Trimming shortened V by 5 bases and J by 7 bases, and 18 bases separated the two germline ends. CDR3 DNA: TGCGCCAGCAGTTCTTCTAGAGCCCGAGGCGGGGAGCTGTTTTTT. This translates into CASSSSRARGGELFF.

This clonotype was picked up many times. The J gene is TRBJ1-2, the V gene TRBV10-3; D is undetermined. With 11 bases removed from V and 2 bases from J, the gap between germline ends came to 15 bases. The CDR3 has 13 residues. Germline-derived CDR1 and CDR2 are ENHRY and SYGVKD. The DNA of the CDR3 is TGTGCCGCACATCACAGTCAGAACTATGGCTACACCTTC. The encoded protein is CAAHHSQNYGYTF.

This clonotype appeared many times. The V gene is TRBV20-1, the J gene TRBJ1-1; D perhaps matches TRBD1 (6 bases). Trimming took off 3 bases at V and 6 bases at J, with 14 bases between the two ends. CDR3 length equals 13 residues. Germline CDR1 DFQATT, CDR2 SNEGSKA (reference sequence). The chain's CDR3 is CSASKVQGSEAFF. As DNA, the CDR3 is TGCAGTGCTAGTAAGGTACAGGGATCTGAAGCTTTCTTT.

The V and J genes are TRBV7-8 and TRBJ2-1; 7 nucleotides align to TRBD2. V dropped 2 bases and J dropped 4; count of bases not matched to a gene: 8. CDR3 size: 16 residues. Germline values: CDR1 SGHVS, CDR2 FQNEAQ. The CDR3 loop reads CASSLRTRLAYNEQFF. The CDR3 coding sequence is TGTGCCAGCAGCTTAAGGACGAGACTAGCTTACAATGAGCAGTTCTTC.

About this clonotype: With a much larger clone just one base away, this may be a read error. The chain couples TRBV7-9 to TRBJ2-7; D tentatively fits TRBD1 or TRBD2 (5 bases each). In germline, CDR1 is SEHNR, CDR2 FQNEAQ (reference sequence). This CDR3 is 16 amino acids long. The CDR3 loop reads CATSLALGELSYEQYF. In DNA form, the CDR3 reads TGTGCCACCAGCTTAGCGCTGGGGGAGTTGTCCTACGAGCAGTACTTC.

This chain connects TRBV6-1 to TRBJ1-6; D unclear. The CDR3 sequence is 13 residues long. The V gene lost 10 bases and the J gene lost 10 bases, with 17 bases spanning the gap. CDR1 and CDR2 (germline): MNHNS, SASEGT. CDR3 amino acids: CATGRNQGSPLHF. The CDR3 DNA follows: TGTGCCACCGGCAGGAACCAAGGGTCACCCCTCCACTTT.